Following are 19 T cell receptor beta chains from one sample sequenced in a study of spatial heterogeneity in lung cancer. Study findings and constraints: Counts of expanded alpha and beta TCRs within tumors tracked the tumor nonsynonymous mutation count.

One entry per CDR3 protein, called by TCRdb with MiXCR from the 5' RACE reads. The sample yields fewer than 20,000 distinct CDR3 sequences, roughly 6% seen once. This sample's time point: sample taken at primary tumor resection. Their specific antigens are unknown. The sequenced sample was lung tumor tissue, obtained at surgery. These receptors all come from a female donor with early-stage non-small cell lung cancer.

This clonotype showed up many times. In nucleotides, the CDR3 is TGTGCCAGCAGTAATACCTTGGGGGGTGAGCAGTTCTTC. Translating gives CASSNTLGGEQFF. The genes are TRBV12-3 or TRBV12-4 and TRBJ2-1; tentatively, D is TRBD2 (6 bases). The V gene lost 5 bases and the J gene lost 9 bases, with 14 bases spanning the gap. CDR3 size: 13 residues.

The table lists this clonotype with many counts. The CDR3 nucleotides are TGTGCCAGCAGCTGGGGCGAAGAGACCCAGTACTTC. Translated, it gives CASSWGEETQYF. The V and J genes are TRBV5-6 and TRBJ2-5; D is perhaps TRBD1 (5 bases). CDR1 and CDR2 from the germline V gene are SGHDT and YYEEEE. Trimming cost V 3 bases and J 3 bases, with 6 bases left between them. The CDR3 is 12 amino acids.

The sample holds many counts of this clonotype. V is TRBV12-3 or TRBV12-4 and J is TRBJ2-1; tentative D call: TRBD1 (6 bases). The CDR3 runs 13 residues. V was cut by 10 bases and J by 1 base, with 11 bases left in between. CDR3: CATSGTSYNEQFF. Here the CDR3 DNA reads TGTGCCACGTCCGGGACATCCTACAATGAGCAGTTCTTC.

This clonotype has only a few counts. The chain has TRBV2 and TRBJ2-7, with 7 bases lining up with TRBD1. Looked up from germline, CDR1 is SNHLY and CDR2 is FYNNEI. The V segment lost 8 bases and the J segment 4 bases; nucleotides outside the gene matches: 11. The length of the CDR3 is 14 residues. CDR3 sequence reads: CASPRWTGLYEQYF. The CDR3 DNA follows: TGTGCCAGCCCTAGGTGGACAGGTCTGTACGAGCAGTACTTC.

There are many counts of this clonotype. This chain uses TRBV9 with TRBJ2-3; possibly TRBD2 for D (5 bases). The V gene lost 3 bases and the J gene lost 0 bases, with 11 bases spanning the gap. CDR1 and CDR2 from the germline V gene are SGDLS and YYNGEE. The length of the CDR3 is 15 residues. CDR3 amino acids: CASSDGVLSTDTQYF. DNA of the CDR3: TGTGCCAGCAGCGACGGGGTTCTGAGCACAGATACGCAGTATTTT. Together with reference TRBV9 and TRBJ2-3, the CDR3 gives the full variable domain: DSGVTQTPKHLITATGQRVTLRCSPRSGDLSVYWYQQSLDQGLQFLIQYYNGEERAKGNILERFSAQQFPDLHSELNLSSLELGDSALYFCASSDGVLSTDTQYFGPGTRLTVL.

There are many counts of this clonotype. V is TRBV29-1 and J is TRBJ2-5; the D is unclear. CDR1 SQVTM and CDR2 ANQGSEA come from the germline V gene. This CDR3 has 13 residues. Trimming took off 8 bases at V and 5 bases at J, with 18 bases between the two ends. The CDR3 DNA sequence: TGCAGCTTCGAGACGAGCACCCGGGAGACCCAGTACTTC. This gives the protein CSFETSTRETQYF.

This clonotype occurred many times. The rearrangement joins TRBV6-6 to TRBJ2-7; 7 bases fit TRBD1. The CDR3 is 13 amino acids. J was trimmed by 6 bases and V by 6 bases; bases with no gene match: 8. CDR1 MNHNY and CDR2 SVGAGI come from the germline V gene (reference sequence). As DNA, the CDR3 is TGTGCCAGCAGCCCGACAGGGTTAGGCGAGCAGTACTTC. Protein product: CASSPTGLGEQYF.

The chain employs TRBV7-9 and TRBJ2-3, with 9 positions matching TRBD1. J lost 4 bases, V lost 4 bases, and 9 bases had no gene match. CDR1 and CDR2 (germline): SEHNR, FQNEAQ (reference sequence). CDR3 size: 16 residues. The CDR3 region is CASSSGQGIGSDTQYF. The CDR3 nucleotides are TGTGCCAGCAGCTCCGGACAGGGGATCGGTTCAGATACGCAGTATTTT.

The sample holds many counts of this clonotype. This rearrangement joins TRBV12-3 or TRBV12-4 to TRBJ2-2; the match to TRBD2 covers 7 bases. The CDR3 runs 14 residues. The V gene end was trimmed by 2 bases and the J gene end by 4 bases; junction bases not matched to a gene: 1. The CDR3 nucleotides are TGTGCCAGCAGTTTATCGGGAGGCACCGGGGAGCTGTTTTTT. Encoded protein: CASSLSGGTGELFF.

This clonotype came up many times. The J gene is TRBJ2-5, the V gene TRBV29-1; 7 bases line up with TRBD1. This CDR3 spans 12 amino acids. Germline assignment: CDR1 SQVTM and CDR2 ANQGSEA. CDR3 amino acids: CTFRTGQETQYF. The CDR3 bases are TGCACCTTTCGGACAGGCCAAGAGACCCAGTACTTC. Variable domain in full (rest from reference TRBV29-1 and TRBJ2-5): SAVISQKPSRDICQRGTSLTIQCQVDSQVTMMFWYRQQPGQSLTLIATANQGSEATYESGFVIDKFPISRPNLTFSTLTVSNMSPEDSSIYLCTFRTGQETQYFGPGTRLLVL.

In this sample, this clonotype turned up many times. J is TRBJ2-7 and V is TRBV28; D not resolved. This CDR3 has 12 amino acids. V was clipped by 2 bases and J by 3 bases, with 5 bases between them. Germline-derived CDR1 and CDR2 are MDHEN and SYDVKM. For the CDR3, the DNA is TGTGCCAGCAGTTTAGCGGACTACGAGCAGTACTTC. Translating it yields CASSLADYEQYF.

The chain links TRBV12-3 or TRBV12-4 to TRBJ1-6, with D hard to call. Trimming took off 3 bases at V and 6 bases at J, with 9 bases between the two ends. There are 14 residues in the CDR3. Written as DNA, the CDR3 is TGTGCCAGCAGTTTTGTCGGGCGTAATTCACCCCTCCACTTT. It yields the protein CASSFVGRNSPLHF.

In this sample, this clonotype turned up many times. This sequence joins TRBV27 and TRBJ2-2, with 8 nucleotides matching TRBD1. The J segment lost 5 bases and the V segment lost 6 bases, leaving 2 bases of the junction unmatched. Germline V gene lookup returns CDR1 MNHEY and CDR2 SMNVEV (reference sequence). CDR3 length: 13 residues. DNA of the CDR3: TGTGCCAGCAGGTGGACAGGGACCGGGGAGCTGTTTTTT. Amino acid sequence: CASRWTGTGELFF.

Ten or more counts support this clonotype. In DNA, the CDR3 is TGTGCCAGCAGCGTAGATCCGACAACAACTAATGAAAAACTGTTTTTT. Amino acid sequence: CASSVDPTTTNEKLFF. This sequence joins TRBV9 and TRBJ1-4; D is undetermined. V lost 0 bases and J 0 bases, leaving 9 bases between the germline ends. CDR1 is SGDLS and CDR2 is YYNGEE in the germline V gene. CDR3 length equals 16 residues.

This clonotype was observed many times. The chain has TRBV12-3 or TRBV12-4 and TRBJ2-7; 10 bases are shared with TRBD1. CDR3 length: 15 amino acids. Losses at the gene ends were 6 bases for V and 2 bases for J; bases not matched to a gene: 7. The CDR3 nucleotides are TGTGCCAGCAGGTTTGGGACAGGGGTGACCTACGAGCAGTACTTC. Protein sequence: CASRFGTGVTYEQYF.

This clonotype was detected a few times. The chain couples TRBV12-3 or TRBV12-4 to TRBJ2-2, with 8 bases matching TRBD1. The CDR3 consists of 15 residues. V shed 7 bases and J 6 bases; nucleotides not matched to a gene: 10. In nucleotides, the CDR3 is TGTGCCAGCAAGACCGGACAGGGTTTAGCCGGGGAGCTGTTTTTT. It encodes CASKTGQGLAGELFF.

The chain couples TRBV20-1 to TRBJ2-5; a possible D gene is TRBD2 (5 bases). This CDR3 spans 12 amino acids. The germline V gene encodes CDR1 DFQATT and CDR2 SNEGSKA (reference sequence). V shed 6 bases and J shed 5 bases, with 13 bases lying between them. The CDR3: CSAAGGGETQYF. The CDR3 DNA reads as TGCAGTGCCGCGGGTGGTGGGGAGACCCAGTACTTC.

This clonotype was observed many times. This sequence joins TRBV7-2 and TRBJ2-2; 7 bases map to TRBD1. CDR1 and CDR2 (germline): SGHTA, FQGNSA. The V and J ends lost 4 bases and 7 bases, in that order; junction bases with no gene match: 9. CDR3 length equals 15 residues. CDR3 nucleotides: TGTGCCAGCAGCTACCCTCATACAGGGGTCGGGGAGCTGTTTTTT. Translation: CASSYPHTGVGELFF.

In its sample, this clonotype was seen a few times. The V and J genes are TRBV6-1 and TRBJ1-1; D unresolved. In germline, CDR1 is MNHNS, CDR2 SASEGT. Trimming removed 7 bases from V and 0 bases from J, with 3 bases in between. This CDR3 is 11 amino acids long. CDR3 residues: CASNLNTEAFF. The DNA for the CDR3 is TGTGCCAGCAATTTGAACACTGAAGCTTTCTTT.